These 6 T cell receptor beta chains were all obtained from the same sample, sequenced in a study of T cells in Graves' hyperthyroidism and ophthalmopathy. Using RNA transcripts as the source, TCR beta CDR3 regions were amplified. The HTBI set primed first-round TCR CDR3 RT-PCR. TCRdb used MiXCR to reprocess the multiplex PCR reads, holding one entry per CDR3 protein. The table has about 350,000 distinct CDR3 sequences, roughly 15% seen once; the top ten hold about 21%. Sequenced sample: blood. The receptors shown here come from a woman aged 60-75 years with Graves' ophthalmopathy.

This clonotype was picked up many times. The rearrangement links TRBV20-1 to TRBJ2-7, with TRBD2 matching over 14 bases. CDR1 is DFQATT, CDR2 SNEGSKA, per germline (reference sequence). With V trimmed by 6 bases and J by 5 bases, 3 bases remained unmatched. The CDR3 is 13 residues long. The CDR3 loop reads CSATSGRGDEQYF. DNA of the CDR3: TGCAGTGCGACTAGCGGGAGGGGTGACGAGCAGTACTTC.

The chain carries TRBV4-1 and TRBJ1-4; TRBD1 agrees at 10 bases. Germline V gene data show CDR1 as MGHRA and CDR2 as YSYEKL. CDR3 length equals 15 residues. The V gene end was trimmed by 3 bases and the J gene end by 13 bases; junction bases not matched to a gene: 11. CDR3 DNA: TGCGCCAGCAGCCATACTTCCGGGACAGGGGATACACTGTTTTTT. Translated: CASSHTSGTGDTLFF.

This clonotype was detected only a few times. The chain links TRBV19 to TRBJ2-2, with TRBD1 as a possible D gene (6 bases). V lost 6 bases and J lost 7, with 12 bases in between. The V gene's germline CDR1 is LNHDA and CDR2 SQIVND (reference sequence). The CDR3 runs 13 residues. The CDR3 protein is CASSRQAVGELFF. CDR3 coding DNA: TGTGCCAGTAGCCGACAGGCGGTCGGGGAGCTGTTTTTT.

The gene calls are TRBV18 and TRBJ1-2; D not resolved. The germline V gene has CDR1 KGHSH and CDR2 LQKENI. There are 15 residues in the CDR3. Trimming took 6 bases from V and 4 from J, leaving 18 bases between them. The CDR3 coding sequence is TGTGCCAGCTCGTCCTCGGGGTGGCGCGGCTATGGCTACACCTTC. It is translated as CASSSSGWRGYGYTF.

J is TRBJ2-7 and V is TRBV28; D is perhaps TRBD1 (6 bases). CDR3 size: 14 residues. Germline assignment: CDR1 MDHEN and CDR2 SYDVKM. V was trimmed by 7 bases and J by 6 bases, leaving 19 bases between them. The CDR3 spells CASTTGGYRPEQYF. The DNA of the CDR3 is TGTGCCAGCACCACTGGGGGCTACCGACCCGAGCAGTACTTC.

This clonotype came up many times. The V and J genes are TRBV3-1 and TRBJ2-7; D possibly corresponds to TRBD1 (7 bases). Per the germline V gene, CDR1 is LGHDT and CDR2 is YNNKEL (reference sequence). This CDR3 comprises 15 residues. With 1 base removed from V and 7 bases from J, the gap between germline ends came to 17 bases. In nucleotides, the CDR3 is TGTGCCAGCAGCCAAGGCAGGGGGACCGCGGGGGAGCAGTACTTC. This translates into CASSQGRGTAGEQYF.